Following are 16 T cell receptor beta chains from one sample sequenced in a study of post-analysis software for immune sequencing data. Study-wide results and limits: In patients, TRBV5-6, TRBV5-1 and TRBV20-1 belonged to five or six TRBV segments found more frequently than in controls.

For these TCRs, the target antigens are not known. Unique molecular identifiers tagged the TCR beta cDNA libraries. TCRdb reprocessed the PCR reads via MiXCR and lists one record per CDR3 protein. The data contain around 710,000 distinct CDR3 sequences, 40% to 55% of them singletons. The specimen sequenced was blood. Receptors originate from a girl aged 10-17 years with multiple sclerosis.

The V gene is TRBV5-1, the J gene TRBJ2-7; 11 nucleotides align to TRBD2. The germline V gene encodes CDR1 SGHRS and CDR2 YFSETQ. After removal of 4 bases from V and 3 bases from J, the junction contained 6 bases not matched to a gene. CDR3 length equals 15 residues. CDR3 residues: CASSPMTSGNYEQYF. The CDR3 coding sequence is TGCGCCAGCAGCCCCATGACTAGCGGGAACTACGAGCAGTACTTC.

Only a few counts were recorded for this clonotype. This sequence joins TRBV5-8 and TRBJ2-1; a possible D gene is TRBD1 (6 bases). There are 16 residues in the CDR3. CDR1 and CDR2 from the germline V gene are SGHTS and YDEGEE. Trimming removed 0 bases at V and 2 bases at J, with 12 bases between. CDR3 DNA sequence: TGTGCCAGCAGCTTGGCCGGGACATTCACCTACAATGAGCAGTTCTTC. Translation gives CASSLAGTFTYNEQFF.

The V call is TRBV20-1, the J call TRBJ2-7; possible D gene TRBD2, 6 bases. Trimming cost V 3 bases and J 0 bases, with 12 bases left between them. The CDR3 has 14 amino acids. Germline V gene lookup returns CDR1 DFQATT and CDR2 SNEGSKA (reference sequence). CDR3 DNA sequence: TGCAGTGCTAGGGGGGGTCGGAGCTCCTACGAGCAGTACTTC. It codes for CSARGGRSSYEQYF.

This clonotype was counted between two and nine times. The CDR3 sequence: CASSPKADTQYF. Here the CDR3 DNA reads TGTGCCAGCTCACCAAAGGCGGATACGCAGTATTTT. The chain combines TRBV18 with TRBJ2-3; no firm D call. The CDR3 has 12 amino acids. Germline values: CDR1 KGHSH, CDR2 LQKENI. The ends were cut back, 2 bases at V and 6 bases at J, with 6 bases in the middle.

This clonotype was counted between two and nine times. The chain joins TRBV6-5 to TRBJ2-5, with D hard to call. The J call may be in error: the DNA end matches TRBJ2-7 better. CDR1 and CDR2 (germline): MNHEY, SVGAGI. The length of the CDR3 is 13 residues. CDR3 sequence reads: CASSYSRTYEQYF. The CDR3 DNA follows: TGTGCCAGCAGTTACTCGAGAACTTACGAGCAGTACTTC.

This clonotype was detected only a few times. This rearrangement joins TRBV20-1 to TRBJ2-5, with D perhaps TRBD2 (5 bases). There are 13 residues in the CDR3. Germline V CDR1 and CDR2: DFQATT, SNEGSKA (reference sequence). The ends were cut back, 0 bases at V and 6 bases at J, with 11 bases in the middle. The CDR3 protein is CSARDPGLQTQYF. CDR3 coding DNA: TGCAGTGCTAGAGACCCGGGGTTGCAGACCCAGTACTTC.

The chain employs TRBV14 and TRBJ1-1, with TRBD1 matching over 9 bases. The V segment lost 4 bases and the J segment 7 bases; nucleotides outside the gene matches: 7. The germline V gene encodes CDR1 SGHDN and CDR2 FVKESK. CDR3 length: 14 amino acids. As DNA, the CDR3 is TGTGCCAGCAGCCTCGGGACAGGGAAGTTTGAAGCTTTCTTT. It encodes CASSLGTGKFEAFF.

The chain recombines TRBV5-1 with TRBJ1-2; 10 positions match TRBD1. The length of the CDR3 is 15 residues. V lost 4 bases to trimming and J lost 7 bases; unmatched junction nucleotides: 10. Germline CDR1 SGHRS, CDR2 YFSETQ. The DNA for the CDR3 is TGCGCCAGCAGCGAAATGACAGGGGGCGTCGCTGGCTACACCTTC. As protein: CASSEMTGGVAGYTF.

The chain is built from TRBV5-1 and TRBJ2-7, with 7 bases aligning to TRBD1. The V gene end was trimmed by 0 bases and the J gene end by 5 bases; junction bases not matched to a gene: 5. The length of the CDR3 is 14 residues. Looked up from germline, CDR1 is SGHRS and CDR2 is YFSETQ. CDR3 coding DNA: TGCGCCAGCAGCTTGGGGGACAGCGAAGACGAGCAGTACTTC. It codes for CASSLGDSEDEQYF.

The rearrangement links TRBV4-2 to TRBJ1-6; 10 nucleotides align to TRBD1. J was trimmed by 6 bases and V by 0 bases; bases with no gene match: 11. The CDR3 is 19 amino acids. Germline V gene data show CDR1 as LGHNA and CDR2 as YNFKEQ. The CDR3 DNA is TGTGCCAGCAGCCAAGAACCGACGGGACAGGGGTGGGTTAATTCACCCCTCCACTTT. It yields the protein CASSQEPTGQGWVNSPLHF.

CDR3 sequence reads: CAIRNTSYEQYF. The CDR3 nucleotides read TGTGCCATCAGAAATACTAGCTACGAGCAGTACTTC. This chain joins TRBV10-3 and TRBJ2-7, with D perhaps TRBD2 (5 bases). The length of the CDR3 is 12 residues. V lost 6 bases and J lost 3, with 9 bases in between. Per the germline V gene, CDR1 is ENHRY and CDR2 is SYGVKD.

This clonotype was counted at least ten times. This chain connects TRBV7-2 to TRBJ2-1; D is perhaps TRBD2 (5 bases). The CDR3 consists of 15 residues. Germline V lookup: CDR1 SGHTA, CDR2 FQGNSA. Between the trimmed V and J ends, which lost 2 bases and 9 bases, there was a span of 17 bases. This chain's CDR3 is CASSLILAPEGEQFF. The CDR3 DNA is TGTGCCAGCAGCTTAATTCTAGCCCCCGAGGGTGAGCAGTTCTTC.

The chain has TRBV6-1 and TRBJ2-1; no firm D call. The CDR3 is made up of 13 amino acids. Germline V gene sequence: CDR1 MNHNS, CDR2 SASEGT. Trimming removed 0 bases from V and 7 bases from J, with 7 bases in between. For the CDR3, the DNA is TGTGCCAGCAGTGAAGCGCTTCGGAATGAGCAGTTCTTC. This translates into CASSEALRNEQFF.

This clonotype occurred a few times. For the CDR3, the DNA is TGTGCCACCAGCAGGGCGCAGGGAGAAGACGAGCAGTACTTC. Its translation: CATSRAQGEDEQYF. The chain employs TRBV15 and TRBJ2-4; D is tentatively TRBD1 or TRBD2 (5 bases each). TRBJ2-7 matches the DNA end more closely, so the J call is doubtful. Germline V lookup: CDR1 LNHNV, CDR2 YYDKDF (reference sequence). This CDR3 comprises 14 residues.

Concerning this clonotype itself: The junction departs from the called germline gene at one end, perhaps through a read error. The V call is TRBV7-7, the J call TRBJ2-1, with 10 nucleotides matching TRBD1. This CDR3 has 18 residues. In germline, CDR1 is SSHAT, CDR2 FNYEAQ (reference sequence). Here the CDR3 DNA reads TGTGCTAGCAGCTACCGGGACAGGGGCCTCACATCCTCCTACGAGCAGTTCTTC. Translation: CASSYRDRGLTSSYEQFF.

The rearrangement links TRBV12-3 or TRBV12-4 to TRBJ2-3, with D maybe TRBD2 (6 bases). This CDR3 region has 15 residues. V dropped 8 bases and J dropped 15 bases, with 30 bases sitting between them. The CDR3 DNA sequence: TGTGCCAGCCGTCGGGGGTATCTAAACACAGATGTGCAATATTTT. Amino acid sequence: CASRRGYLNTDVQYF.